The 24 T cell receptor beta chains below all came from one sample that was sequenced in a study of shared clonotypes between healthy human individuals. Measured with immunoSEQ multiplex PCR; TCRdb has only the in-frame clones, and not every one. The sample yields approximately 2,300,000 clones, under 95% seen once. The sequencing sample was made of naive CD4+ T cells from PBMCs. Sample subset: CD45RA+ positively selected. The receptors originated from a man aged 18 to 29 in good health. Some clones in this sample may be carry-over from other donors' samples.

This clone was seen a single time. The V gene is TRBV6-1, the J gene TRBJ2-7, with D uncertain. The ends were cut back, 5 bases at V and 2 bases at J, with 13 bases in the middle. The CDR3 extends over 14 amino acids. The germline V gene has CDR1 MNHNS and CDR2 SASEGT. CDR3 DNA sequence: TGTGCCAGCAGTACTCAGCGCGGAACCTACGAGCAGTACTTC. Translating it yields CASSTQRGTYEQYF.

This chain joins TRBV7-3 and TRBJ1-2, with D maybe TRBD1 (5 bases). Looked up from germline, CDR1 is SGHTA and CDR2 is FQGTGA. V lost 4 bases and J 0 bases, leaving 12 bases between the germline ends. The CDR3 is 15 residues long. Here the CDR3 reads CASSSTGGANYGYTF. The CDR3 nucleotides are TGTGCCAGCAGCTCCACAGGAGGAGCTAACTATGGCTACACCTTC.

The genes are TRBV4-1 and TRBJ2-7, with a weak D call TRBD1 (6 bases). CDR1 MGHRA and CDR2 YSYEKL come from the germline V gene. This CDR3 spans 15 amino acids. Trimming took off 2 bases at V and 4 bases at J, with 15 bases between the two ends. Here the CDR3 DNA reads TGCGCCAGCAGCCAACAGCTGACAGGACCATACGAGCAGTACTTC. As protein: CASSQQLTGPYEQYF.

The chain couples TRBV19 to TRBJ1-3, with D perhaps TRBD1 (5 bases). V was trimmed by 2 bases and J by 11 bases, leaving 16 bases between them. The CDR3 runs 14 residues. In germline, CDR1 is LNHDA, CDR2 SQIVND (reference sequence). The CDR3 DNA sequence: TGTGCCAGTAGTATATCCAGGGTTTTTGGGGCCATATATTTT. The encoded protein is CASSISRVFGAIYF.

The CDR3 protein is CASSEVLAGPARNEQFF. The CDR3 bases are TGCGCCAGCAGTGAGGTACTAGCGGGACCCGCCCGGAATGAGCAGTTCTTC. The chain couples TRBV10-1 to TRBJ2-1, with 10 positions matching TRBD2. The CDR3 loop spans 17 amino acids. CDR1 WNHNN and CDR2 SYGVQD come from the germline V gene (reference sequence). V was pared by 2 bases and J by 7 bases, with 11 bases of the junction left unmatched.

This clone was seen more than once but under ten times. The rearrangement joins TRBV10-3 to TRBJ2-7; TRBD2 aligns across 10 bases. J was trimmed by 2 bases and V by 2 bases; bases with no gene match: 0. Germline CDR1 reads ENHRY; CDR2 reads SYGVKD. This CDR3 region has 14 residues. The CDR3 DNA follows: TGTGCCATCAGTGAGCTAGCGGGAGCCTACGAGCAGTACTTC. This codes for CAISELAGAYEQYF.

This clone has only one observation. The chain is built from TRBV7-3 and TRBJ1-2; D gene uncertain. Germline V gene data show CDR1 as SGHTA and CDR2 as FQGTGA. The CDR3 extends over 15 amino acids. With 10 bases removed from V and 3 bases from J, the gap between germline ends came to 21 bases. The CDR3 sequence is CATQSGSGRYYGYTF. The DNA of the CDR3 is TGTGCCACCCAGTCTGGAAGTGGGCGTTACTATGGCTACACCTTC.

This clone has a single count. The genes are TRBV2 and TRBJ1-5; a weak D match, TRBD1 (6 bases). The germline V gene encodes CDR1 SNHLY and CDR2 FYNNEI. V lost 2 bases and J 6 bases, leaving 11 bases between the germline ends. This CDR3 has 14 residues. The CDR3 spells CASSEQGGGQPQHF. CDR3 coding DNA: TGTGCCAGCAGTGAACAGGGAGGGGGTCAGCCCCAGCATTTT. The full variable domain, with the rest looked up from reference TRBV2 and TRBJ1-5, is EPEVTQTPSHQVTQMGQEVILRCVPISNHLYFYWYRQILGQKVEFLVSFYNNEISEKSEIFDDQFSVERPDGSNFTLKIRSTKLEDSAMYFCASSEQGGGQPQHFGDGTRLSIL.

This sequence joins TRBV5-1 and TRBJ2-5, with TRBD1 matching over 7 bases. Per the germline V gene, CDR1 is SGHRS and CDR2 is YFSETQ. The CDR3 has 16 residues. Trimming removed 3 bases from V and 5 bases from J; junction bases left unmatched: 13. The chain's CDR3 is CASSWVEVGRGETQYF. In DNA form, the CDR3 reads TGCGCCAGCAGCTGGGTAGAGGTCGGCAGGGGGGAGACCCAGTACTTC.

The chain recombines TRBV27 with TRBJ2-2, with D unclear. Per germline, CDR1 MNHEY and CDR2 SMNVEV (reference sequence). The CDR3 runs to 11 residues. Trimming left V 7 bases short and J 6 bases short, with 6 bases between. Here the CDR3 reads CASMYAGELFF. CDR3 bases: TGTGCCAGCATGTATGCCGGGGAGCTGTTTTTT.

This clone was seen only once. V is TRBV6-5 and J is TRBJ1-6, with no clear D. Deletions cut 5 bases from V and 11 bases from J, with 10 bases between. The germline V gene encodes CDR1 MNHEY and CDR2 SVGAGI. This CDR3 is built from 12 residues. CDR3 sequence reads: CASSPRSTPLHF. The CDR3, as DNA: TGTGCCAGCAGTCCCCGCAGCACACCCCTCCACTTT.

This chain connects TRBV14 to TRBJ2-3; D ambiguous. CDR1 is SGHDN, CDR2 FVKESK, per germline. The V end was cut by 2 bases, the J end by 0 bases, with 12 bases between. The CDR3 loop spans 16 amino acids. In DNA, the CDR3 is TGTGCCAGCAGCCAACAAGGTAGCACTAGCACAGATACGCAGTATTTT. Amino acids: CASSQQGSTSTDTQYF.

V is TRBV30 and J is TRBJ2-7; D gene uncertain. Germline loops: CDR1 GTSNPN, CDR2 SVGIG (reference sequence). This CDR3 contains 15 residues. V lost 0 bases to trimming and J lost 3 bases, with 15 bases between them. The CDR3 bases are TGTGCCTGGAGTGTACTGGGCGGCCCAGGCTACGAGCAGTACTTC. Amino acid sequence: CAWSVLGGPGYEQYF.

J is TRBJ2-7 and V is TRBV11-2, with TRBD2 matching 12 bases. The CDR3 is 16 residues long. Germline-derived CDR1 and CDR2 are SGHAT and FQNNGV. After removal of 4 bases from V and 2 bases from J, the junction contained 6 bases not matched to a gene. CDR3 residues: CASSSLWTSGAYEQYF. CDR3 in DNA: TGTGCCAGCAGCTCTCTTTGGACTAGCGGGGCCTACGAGCAGTACTTC.

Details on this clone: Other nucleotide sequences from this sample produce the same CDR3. In DNA form, the CDR3 reads TGCGCCAGCAGCTTGGTGGCGGGGCAATACAATGAGCAGTTCTTC. Translating gives CASSLVAGQYNEQFF. The chain links TRBV5-1 to TRBJ2-1, with a possible D match to TRBD2 (6 bases). Germline-derived CDR1 and CDR2 are SGHRS and YFSETQ. V was shortened by 0 bases and J by 4 bases, with 11 bases between the two germline ends. The CDR3 contains 15 residues.

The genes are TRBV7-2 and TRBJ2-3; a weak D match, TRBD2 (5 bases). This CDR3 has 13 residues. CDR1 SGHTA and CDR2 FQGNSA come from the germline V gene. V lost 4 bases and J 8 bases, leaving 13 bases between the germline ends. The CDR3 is CASSSSLAGTQYF. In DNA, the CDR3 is TGTGCCAGCAGCTCCTCTCTGGCGGGTACGCAGTATTTT.

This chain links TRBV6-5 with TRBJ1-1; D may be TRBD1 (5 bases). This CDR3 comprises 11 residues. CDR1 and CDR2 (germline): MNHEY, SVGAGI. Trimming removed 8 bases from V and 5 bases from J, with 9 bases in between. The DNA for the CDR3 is TGTGCCAGCCGCAGGGCGACTGAAGCTTTCTTT. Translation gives CASRRATEAFF.

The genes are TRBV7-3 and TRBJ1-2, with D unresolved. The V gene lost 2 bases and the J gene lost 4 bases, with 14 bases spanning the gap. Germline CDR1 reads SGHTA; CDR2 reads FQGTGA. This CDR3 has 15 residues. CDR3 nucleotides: TGTGCCAGCAGCTTAGGCCCTTCAGTAATCTATGGCTACACCTTC. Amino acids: CASSLGPSVIYGYTF.

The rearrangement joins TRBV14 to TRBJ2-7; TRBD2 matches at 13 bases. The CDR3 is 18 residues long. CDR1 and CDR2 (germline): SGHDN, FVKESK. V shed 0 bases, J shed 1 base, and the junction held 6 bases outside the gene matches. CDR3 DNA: TGTGCCAGCAGCCAAGATACTAGCGGGAGGGTCGGATCCTACGAGCAGTACTTC. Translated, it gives CASSQDTSGRVGSYEQYF.

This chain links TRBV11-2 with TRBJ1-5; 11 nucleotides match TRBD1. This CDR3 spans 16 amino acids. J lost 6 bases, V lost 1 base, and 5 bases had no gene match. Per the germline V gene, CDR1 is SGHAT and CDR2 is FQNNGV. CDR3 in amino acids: CASSLGRGQGGQPQHF. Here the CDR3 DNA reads TGTGCCAGCAGCTTAGGACGGGGACAGGGGGGTCAGCCCCAGCATTTT. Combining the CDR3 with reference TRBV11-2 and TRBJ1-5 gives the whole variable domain EAGVAQSPRYKIIEKRQSVAFWCNPISGHATLYWYQQILGQGPKLLIQFQNNGVVDDSQLPKDRFSAERLKGVDSTLKIQPAKLEDSAVYLCASSLGRGQGGQPQHFGDGTRLSIL.

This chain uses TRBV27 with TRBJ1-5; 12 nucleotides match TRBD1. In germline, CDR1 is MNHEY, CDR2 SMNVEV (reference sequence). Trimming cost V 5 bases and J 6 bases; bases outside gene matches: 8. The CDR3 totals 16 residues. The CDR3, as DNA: TGTGCCAGCAGTCCCTTGGGACAGGGGGCCGCTCAGCCCCAGCATTTT. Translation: CASSPLGQGAAQPQHF.

The CDR3 sequence: CASQTGAESGELFF. The CDR3 DNA reads TGCGCCAGCCAGACGGGGGCGGAGTCCGGGGAGCTGTTTTTT. V and J are TRBV5-1 and TRBJ2-2; D might be TRBD1 or TRBD2, each matching 6 bases. V lost 7 bases to trimming and J lost 6 bases, with 16 bases between them. Germline V gives CDR1 SGHRS, CDR2 YFSETQ. The CDR3 contains 14 residues.

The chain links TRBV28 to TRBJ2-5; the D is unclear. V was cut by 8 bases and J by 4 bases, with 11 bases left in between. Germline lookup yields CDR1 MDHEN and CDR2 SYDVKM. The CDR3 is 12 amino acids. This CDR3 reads CASGKLGETQYF. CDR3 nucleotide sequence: TGTGCCAGCGGAAAATTGGGAGAGACCCAGTACTTC.

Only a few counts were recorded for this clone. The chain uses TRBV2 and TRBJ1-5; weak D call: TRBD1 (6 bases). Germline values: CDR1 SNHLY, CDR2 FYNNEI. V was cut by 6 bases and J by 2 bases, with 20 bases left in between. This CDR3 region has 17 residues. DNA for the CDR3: TGTGCCAGCAGGGCCTGGAACAGGGTTGGGGGCAATCAGCCCCAGCATTTT. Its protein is CASRAWNRVGGNQPQHF.